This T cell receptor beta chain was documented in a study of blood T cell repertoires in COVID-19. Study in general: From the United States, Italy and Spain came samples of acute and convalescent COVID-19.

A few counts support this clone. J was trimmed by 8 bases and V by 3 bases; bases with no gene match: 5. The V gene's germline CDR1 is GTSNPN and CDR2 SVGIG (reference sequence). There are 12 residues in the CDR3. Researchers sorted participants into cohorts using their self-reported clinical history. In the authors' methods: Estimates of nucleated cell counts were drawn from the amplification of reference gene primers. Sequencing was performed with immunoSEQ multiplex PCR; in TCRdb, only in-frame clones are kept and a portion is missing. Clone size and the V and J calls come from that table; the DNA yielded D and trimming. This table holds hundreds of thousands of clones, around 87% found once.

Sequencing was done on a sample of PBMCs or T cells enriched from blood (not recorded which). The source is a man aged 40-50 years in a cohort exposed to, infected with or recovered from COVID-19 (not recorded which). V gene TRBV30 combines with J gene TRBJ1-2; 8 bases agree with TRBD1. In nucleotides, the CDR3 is TGTGCCTGGAGGTACAGGGGGGGCGGCTACACCTTC. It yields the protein CAWRYRGGGYTF.